This entry lists 21 T cell receptor beta chains sequenced from one sample in a study of blood T cell repertoires in COVID-19. Only in-frame clones appear in the TCRdb table, and some are missing; sequencing was by immunoSEQ multiplex PCR. The table shows under 250,000 clones, with roughly 92% occurring only once. Sequenced material: peripheral blood. These receptors originate from a man aged 55-75 years with COVID-19, enrolled during active disease.

This chain uses TRBV19 with TRBJ1-1, with D perhaps TRBD1 (5 bases). The CDR3 extends over 13 amino acids. Germline-derived CDR1 and CDR2 are LNHDA and SQIVND (reference sequence). The V end was cut by 5 bases, the J end by 1 base, with 8 bases between. The CDR3 loop reads CASSYRPNTEAFF. The CDR3 coding sequence is TGTGCCAGTAGTTACAGGCCGAACACTGAAGCTTTCTTT.

This sequence joins TRBV5-4 and TRBJ1-4; TRBD1 aligns across 8 bases. CDR3 length equals 15 residues. Germline V gene sequence: CDR1 SGHNT, CDR2 YYREEE (reference sequence). With 4 bases clipped from V and 8 bases from J, the junction kept 10 bases outside the gene matches. The CDR3 DNA is TGTGCCAGCAGCCAACCCGGGACAGGTTCGGAAAAACTGTTTTTT. The encoded protein is CASSQPGTGSEKLFF.

In this sample, this clone turned up once. V gene TRBV6-6 combines with J gene TRBJ2-5; D gene ambiguous. V shed 6 bases and J shed 2 bases, with 16 bases lying between them. There are 15 residues in the CDR3. From germline, CDR1 is MNHNY and CDR2 SVGAGI (reference sequence). The chain's CDR3 is CASSPPGPGQETQYF. For the CDR3, the DNA is TGTGCCAGCAGCCCTCCTGGTCCCGGTCAAGAGACCCAGTACTTC.

The chain links TRBV18 to TRBJ1-4; a possible D gene is TRBD1 (5 bases). Germline CDR1 is KGHSH and CDR2 is LQKENI. V lost 6 bases and J 5 bases, leaving 13 bases between the germline ends. The CDR3 is 14 amino acids. CDR3 in amino acids: CASSSQAGNEKLFF. In DNA, the CDR3 is TGTGCCAGCTCCTCACAGGCTGGGAATGAAAAACTGTTTTTT.

The V call is TRBV24-1, the J call TRBJ2-1, with 10 bases that match TRBD1. CDR1 KGHDR and CDR2 SFDVKD come from the germline V gene. V shed 4 bases and J 6 bases; nucleotides not matched to a gene: 8. CDR3 length equals 16 residues. CDR3 nucleotides: TGTGCCACCAGTGACCAGCAGGACAGGGGGTCCAATGAGCAGTTCTTC. Protein sequence: CATSDQQDRGSNEQFF.

This sequence joins TRBV6-5 and TRBJ1-5, with D possibly TRBD1 on 6 matching bases. There are 13 residues in the CDR3. The V end was cut by 6 bases, the J end by 6 bases, with 12 bases between. Per germline, CDR1 MNHEY and CDR2 SVGAGI. The CDR3 DNA follows: TGTGCCAGCAGACGACAGGTTGGTCAGCCCCAGCATTTT. Translating it yields CASRRQVGQPQHF.

This clone was picked up a small number of times. This chain joins TRBV2 and TRBJ1-5; D ambiguous. Trimming pared 5 bases from V and 5 bases from J, leaving 7 bases between. Germline V gene sequence: CDR1 SNHLY, CDR2 FYNNEI. The CDR3 is 12 residues long. CDR3 region: CASSTEDQPQHF. The CDR3 DNA reads as TGTGCCAGCAGTACGGAGGATCAGCCCCAGCATTTT.

The J gene is TRBJ2-4, the V gene TRBV11-2, with 7 bases lining up with TRBD1. The CDR3 runs to 16 residues. Trimming removed 5 bases from V and 0 bases from J; junction bases left unmatched: 7. Germline lookup yields CDR1 SGHAT and CDR2 FQNNGV. DNA of the CDR3: TGTGCCAGCAGCCCAAGACAGGGCTTAGCCAAAAACATTCAGTACTTC. Amino acids: CASSPRQGLAKNIQYF.

This chain joins TRBV5-6 and TRBJ2-7; D may be TRBD1 (5 bases). Trimming pared 2 bases from V and 6 bases from J, leaving 12 bases between. The CDR3 is made up of 13 amino acids. CDR1 is SGHDT, CDR2 YYEEEE, per germline. The CDR3 is CASSLPGFGEQYF. The CDR3 bases are TGTGCCAGCAGCTTACCAGGGTTTGGCGAGCAGTACTTC.

Comment on this clone: One end of the junction does not line up with germline, which may come from a read error. The rearrangement joins TRBV12-3 or TRBV12-4 to TRBJ1-4; a possible D gene is TRBD1 (5 bases). The CDR3 sequence is 11 residues long. CDR3 amino acids: CASSSGTSKLF. The CDR3 nucleotides are TGTGCCAGCAGTTCAGGGACTAGCAAGCTTTTT.

The rearrangement links TRBV5-4 to TRBJ1-2; D uncertain. Trimming cost V 3 bases and J 1 base, with 13 bases left between them. The V gene's germline CDR1 is SGHNT and CDR2 YYREEE (reference sequence). The CDR3 contains 15 residues. The CDR3, as DNA: TGTGCCAGCAGCTCCCTCCGAGGTCTTAACTATGGCTACACCTTC. It translates to CASSSLRGLNYGYTF.

The CDR3 DNA reads as TGTGCCAGCATGGAAGGGGCGGAGCCGAGGCCCCAGCATTTT. This encodes CASMEGAEPRPQHF. The chain combines TRBV28 with TRBJ1-5; weak D call: TRBD1 (5 bases). The CDR3 is made up of 14 amino acids. Germline V CDR1 and CDR2: MDHEN, SYDVKM. Trimming shortened V by 7 bases and J by 9 bases, and 19 bases separated the two germline ends.

The rearrangement uses TRBV6-5 and TRBJ2-7; 11 nucleotides align to TRBD2. This CDR3 comprises 15 residues. The germline CDR1 and CDR2 sequences are MNHEY and SVGAGI. J gave up 4 bases and V 3 bases, and 5 bases lay outside the gene matches. CDR3 sequence (DNA): TGTGCCAGCAGTTATCTTACTAGCGGGGGTTACGAGCAGTACTTC. Translated, it gives CASSYLTSGGYEQYF.

The genes are TRBV3-1 (or the pseudogene TRBV3-2) and TRBJ1-3; D is possibly TRBD1 (6 bases). The length of the CDR3 is 17 residues. In germline, CDR1 is LGHDT, CDR2 YNNKEL (reference sequence). Trimming removed 1 base from V and 0 bases from J, with 13 bases in between. CDR3 protein: CASSQGPDRFSGNTIYF. The CDR3, as DNA: TGTGCCAGCAGCCAAGGCCCCGACAGGTTCTCTGGAAACACCATATATTTT.

The chain has TRBV5-1 and TRBJ2-1; D ambiguous. The germline gives CDR1 SGHRS, CDR2 YFSETQ. This CDR3 region has 13 residues. Trimming shortened V by 0 bases and J by 10 bases, and 11 bases separated the two germline ends. CDR3 bases: TGCGCCAGCAGCTTGGTCCCCACCAGAGAGCAGTTCTTC. This gives the protein CASSLVPTREQFF.

The chain uses TRBV19 and TRBJ1-2; TRBD1 matches at 9 bases. Germline V gene data show CDR1 as LNHDA and CDR2 as SQIVND (reference sequence). The CDR3 is 16 amino acids. V trimming: 4 bases; J trimming: 6 bases; junction bases outside the gene matches: 12. The CDR3 region has the DNA TGTGCCAGTAGTAGTTACGACAGGGGGATAAAAGATGGCTACACCTTC. This codes for CASSSYDRGIKDGYTF. Together with reference TRBV19 and TRBJ1-2, the CDR3 gives the full variable domain: DGGITQSPKYLFRKEGQNVTLSCEQNLNHDAMYWYRQDPGQGLRLIYYSQIVNDFQKGDIAEGYSVSREKKESFPLTVTSAQKNPTAFYLCASSSYDRGIKDGYTFGSGTRLTVV.

This chain links TRBV30 with TRBJ1-2, with D uncertain. This CDR3 comprises 11 residues. Trimming removed 6 bases at V and 2 bases at J, with 7 bases between. Germline V gene sequence: CDR1 GTSNPN, CDR2 SVGIG (reference sequence). Here the CDR3 DNA reads TGTGCCTGCGCGTTAAACTATGGCTACACCTTC. This codes for CACALNYGYTF.

The chain carries TRBV7-9 and TRBJ1-1; 8 bases match TRBD1. This CDR3 has 14 amino acids. J gave up 7 bases and V 4 bases, and 8 bases lay outside the gene matches. The V gene's germline CDR1 is SEHNR and CDR2 FQNEAQ (reference sequence). CDR3 sequence: CASSSRTGFSEAFF. The CDR3 DNA reads as TGTGCCAGCAGCTCTAGGACAGGGTTTAGTGAAGCTTTCTTT.

The chain recombines TRBV18 with TRBJ2-7; 9 bases align to TRBD1. This CDR3 comprises 15 residues. V dropped 3 bases and J dropped 2; count of bases not matched to a gene: 5. CDR1 KGHSH and CDR2 LQKENI come from the germline V gene. For the CDR3, the DNA is TGTGCCAGCTCACCCCGACAGGGGGGCCCCTACGAGCAGTACTTC. This sequence encodes CASSPRQGGPYEQYF.

Here the CDR3 reads CASSPAGQGDSYEQYF. The CDR3 DNA reads as TGTGCCAGCAGTCCCGCGGGGCAGGGAGACAGCTACGAGCAGTACTTC. This chain links TRBV28 with TRBJ2-7, with D perhaps TRBD2 (6 bases). The CDR3 consists of 16 residues. The germline CDR1 and CDR2 sequences are MDHEN and SYDVKM. Between the trimmed V and J ends, which lost 5 bases and 3 bases, there was a span of 20 bases. The full variable domain, with the rest looked up from reference TRBV28 and TRBJ2-7, is DVKVTQSSRYLVKRTGEKVFLECVQDMDHENMFWYRQDPGLGLRLIYFSYDVKMKEKGDIPEGYSVSREKKERFSLILESASTNQTSMYLCASSPAGQGDSYEQYFGPGTRLTVT.

V usage is TRBV29-1 and J usage is TRBJ1-1, with 7 nucleotides matching TRBD1. V lost 3 bases, J lost 2 bases, and 6 bases stayed unmatched. CDR3 length equals 14 residues. The germline V gene encodes CDR1 SQVTM and CDR2 ANQGSEA. CDR3 loop: CSVDLGGSNTEAFF. The DNA for the CDR3 is TGCAGCGTTGACTTAGGGGGCTCCAACACTGAAGCTTTCTTT.